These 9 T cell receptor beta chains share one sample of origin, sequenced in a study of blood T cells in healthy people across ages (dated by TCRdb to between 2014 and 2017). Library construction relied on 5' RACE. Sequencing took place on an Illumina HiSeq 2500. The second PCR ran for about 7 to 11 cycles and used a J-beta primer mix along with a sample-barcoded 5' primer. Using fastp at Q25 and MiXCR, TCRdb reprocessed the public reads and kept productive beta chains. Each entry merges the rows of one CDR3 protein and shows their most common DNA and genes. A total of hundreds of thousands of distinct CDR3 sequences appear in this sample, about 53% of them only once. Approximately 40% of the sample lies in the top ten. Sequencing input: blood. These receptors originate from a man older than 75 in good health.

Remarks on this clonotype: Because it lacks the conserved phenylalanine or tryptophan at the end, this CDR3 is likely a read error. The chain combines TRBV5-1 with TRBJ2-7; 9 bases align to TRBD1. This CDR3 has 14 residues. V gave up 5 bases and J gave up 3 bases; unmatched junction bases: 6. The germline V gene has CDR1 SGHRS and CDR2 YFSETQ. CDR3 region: CASRPGTGSYEQYY. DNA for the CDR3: TGCGCCAGCAGGCCAGGGACAGGGAGCTACGAGCAGTACTAC.

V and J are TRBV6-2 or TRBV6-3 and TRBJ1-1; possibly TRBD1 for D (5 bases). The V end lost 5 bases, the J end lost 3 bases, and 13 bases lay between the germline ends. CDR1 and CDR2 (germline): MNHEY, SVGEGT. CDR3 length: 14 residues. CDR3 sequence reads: CASSPGGWDTEAFF. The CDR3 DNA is TGTGCCAGCAGTCCCGGGGGATGGGACACTGAAGCTTTCTTT.

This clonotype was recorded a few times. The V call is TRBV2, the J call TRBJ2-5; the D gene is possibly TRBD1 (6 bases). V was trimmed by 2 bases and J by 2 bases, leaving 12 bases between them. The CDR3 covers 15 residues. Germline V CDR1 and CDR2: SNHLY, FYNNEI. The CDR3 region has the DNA TGTGCCAGCAGTGAATCCCAGGGGCCACAAGAGACCCAGTACTTC. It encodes CASSESQGPQETQYF.

As DNA, the CDR3 is TGTGCCAGCAGCCCCCCGGGCAGTCTCCGTTATGGCTACACCTTC. It codes for CASSPPGSLRYGYTF. V usage is TRBV11-1 and J usage is TRBJ1-2; D is unresolved. The CDR3 runs 15 residues. V lost 5 bases to trimming and J lost 5 bases, with 18 bases between them. Germline V lookup: CDR1 SGHAT, CDR2 FQDESV (reference sequence).

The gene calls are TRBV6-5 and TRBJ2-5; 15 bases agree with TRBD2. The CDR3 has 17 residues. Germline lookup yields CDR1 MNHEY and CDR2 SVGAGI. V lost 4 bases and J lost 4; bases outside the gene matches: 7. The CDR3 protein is CASSSRTSGRARETQYF. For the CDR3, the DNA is TGTGCCAGCAGTTCGCGGACTAGCGGGAGGGCACGAGAGACCCAGTACTTC.

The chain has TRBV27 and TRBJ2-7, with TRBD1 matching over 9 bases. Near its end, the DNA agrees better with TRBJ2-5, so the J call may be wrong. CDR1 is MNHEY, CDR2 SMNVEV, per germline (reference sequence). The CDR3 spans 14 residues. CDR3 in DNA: TGTGCCAGCAGTTTCGGGACAGGGTCCGAGACCCAGTACTTC. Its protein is CASSFGTGSETQYF.

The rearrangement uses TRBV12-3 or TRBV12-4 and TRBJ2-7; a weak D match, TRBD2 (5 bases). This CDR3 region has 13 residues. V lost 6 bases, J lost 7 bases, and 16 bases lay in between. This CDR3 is CASSRGPLREQYF. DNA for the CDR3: TGTGCCAGCAGCCGGGGTCCCCTACGGGAGCAGTACTTC.

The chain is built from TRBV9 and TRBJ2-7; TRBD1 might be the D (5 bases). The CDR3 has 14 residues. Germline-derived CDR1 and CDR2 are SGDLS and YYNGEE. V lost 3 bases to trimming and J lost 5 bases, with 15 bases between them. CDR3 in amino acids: CASSAALGRHEQYF. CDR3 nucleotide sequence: TGTGCCAGCAGCGCGGCCTTGGGGCGACACGAGCAGTACTTC.

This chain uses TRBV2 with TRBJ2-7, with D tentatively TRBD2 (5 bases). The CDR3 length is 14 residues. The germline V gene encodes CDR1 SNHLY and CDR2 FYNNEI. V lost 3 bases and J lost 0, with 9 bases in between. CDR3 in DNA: TGTGCCAGCAGTGACGGCGGGCCCTCCTACGAGCAGTACTTC. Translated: CASSDGGPSYEQYF.